Here is one T cell receptor beta chain with its context. Its antigen is not identified. The sample comes from a study of a mutant IDH1 vaccine in newly diagnosed glioma. Time point given: week 5, during vaccination. Each dose of the vaccine consisted of 300 ug of mutant IDH1 20-mer peptide, with topical imiquimod. Germline values: CDR1 LGHNA, CDR2 YSLEER. Trimming removed 4 bases from V and 13 bases from J, with 28 bases in between. The CDR3 is made up of 16 amino acids. Assay: immunoSEQ multiplex PCR; the TCRdb copy retains only in-frame clones and omits some. The profile shows over 50,000 clones, 85% to 90% of them singletons.

The TCR was taken from a woman aged 40-49 years with glioma. Sequences were derived from PBMCs, sampled from a glioma patient whose treatment included an IDH1 peptide vaccine. The gene calls are TRBV4-3 and TRBJ1-2; the D gene is possibly TRBD1 (6 bases). The DNA of the CDR3 is TGCGCCAGCAGCCTTTACCCCGACCCCCAGGGGTTGAGGCTCACCTTC. Translation: CASSLYPDPQGLRLTF.